Given below is one TCR beta chain in context. Libraries were prepared by immunoSEQ multiplex PCR; TCRdb keeps only in-frame clonotypes and omits some of them. The sample carries roughly 150,000 clones, 88% recorded once. This record belongs to a study of radiation and T cells in renal cell carcinoma. CDR1 SGHNT and CDR2 YENEEA come from the germline V gene. The J segment lost 5 bases and the V segment lost 0 bases, leaving 7 bases of the junction unmatched. This CDR3 has 16 residues. The time point is: baseline pretreatment blood. The treatment was: 15 Gy SBRT to primary tumor, nephrectomy 4 weeks later.

The TCR was taken from a woman in her 70s with renal cell carcinoma. This chain uses TRBV11-3 with TRBJ1-1; 9 bases fit TRBD1. The sample consisted of blood, taken from a patient whose treatment included radiotherapy and nephrectomy. CDR3 nucleotides: TGTGCCAGCAGCTTAGAAATAGGGACAGGGAGGACTGAAGCTTTCTTT. It encodes CASSLEIGTGRTEAFF.